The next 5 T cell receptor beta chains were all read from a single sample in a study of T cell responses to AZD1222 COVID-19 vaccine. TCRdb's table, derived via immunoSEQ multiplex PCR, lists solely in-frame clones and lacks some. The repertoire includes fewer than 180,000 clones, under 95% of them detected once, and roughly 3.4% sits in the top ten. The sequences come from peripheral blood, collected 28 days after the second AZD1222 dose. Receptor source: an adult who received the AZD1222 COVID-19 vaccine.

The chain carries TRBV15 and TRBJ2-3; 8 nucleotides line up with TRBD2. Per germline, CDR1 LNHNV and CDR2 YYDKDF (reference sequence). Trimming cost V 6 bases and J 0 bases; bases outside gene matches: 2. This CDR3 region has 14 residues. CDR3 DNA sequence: TGTGCCACCAGTTCTAGCGGGAGCACAGATACGCAGTATTTT. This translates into CATSSSGSTDTQYF.

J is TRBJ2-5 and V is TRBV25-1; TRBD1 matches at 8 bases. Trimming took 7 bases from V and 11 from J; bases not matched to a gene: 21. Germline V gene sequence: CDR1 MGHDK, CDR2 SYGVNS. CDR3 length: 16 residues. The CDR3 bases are TGTGCCAGCAAACGGACAGGGCTAGGTACAGGGACACCGCAGTACTTC. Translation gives CASKRTGLGTGTPQYF.

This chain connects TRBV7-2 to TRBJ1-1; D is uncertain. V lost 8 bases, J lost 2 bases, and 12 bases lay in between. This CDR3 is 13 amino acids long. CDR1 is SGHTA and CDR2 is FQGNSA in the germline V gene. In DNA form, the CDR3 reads TGTGCCAGCCGACCGGGTTTAAACACTGAAGCTTTCTTT. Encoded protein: CASRPGLNTEAFF.

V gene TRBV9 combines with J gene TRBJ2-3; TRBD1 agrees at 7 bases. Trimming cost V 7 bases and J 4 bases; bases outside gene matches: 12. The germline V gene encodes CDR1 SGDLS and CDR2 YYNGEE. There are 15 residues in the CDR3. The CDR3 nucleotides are TGTGCCAGCGGGAAGGGGGCGGGCTGGGCAGATACGCAGTATTTT. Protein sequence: CASGKGAGWADTQYF.

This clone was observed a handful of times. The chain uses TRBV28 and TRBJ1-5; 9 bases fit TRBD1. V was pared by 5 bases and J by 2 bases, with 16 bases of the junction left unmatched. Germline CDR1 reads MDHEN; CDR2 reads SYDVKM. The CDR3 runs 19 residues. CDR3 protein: CASSIPIPGTGLGNQPQHF. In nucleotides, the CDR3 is TGTGCCAGCAGTATACCAATTCCCGGGACAGGGTTGGGCAATCAGCCCCAGCATTTT.